This T cell receptor beta chain appears in the sequencing data of a study of patients and donors after allogeneic stem cell transplantation. The CDR3 has 14 amino acids. V shed 4 bases and J shed 1 base, with 10 bases lying between them. From germline, CDR1 is LGHDT and CDR2 YNNKEL (reference sequence). This clonotype was observed a few times. TCRdb reanalysed the RT-PCR reads using MiXCR and keeps one entry per CDR3 protein. The sample consists of 65,000 to 80,000 distinct CDR3 sequences, approximately 25% of them appearing once. Sequences were obtained from blood, either unsorted or a sorted T cell fraction (not recorded which). The clonotype comes from a human donor who was either an allogeneic HSCT recipient or a stem cell or donor lymphocyte infusion donor (not recorded which). It is not recorded whose cells these are; they may come from a transplant donor. The chain uses TRBV3-1 and TRBJ2-5; D gene unclear. The CDR3 DNA follows: TGTGCCAGCAGCCTGCTGTACCGCCAAGAGACCCAGTACTTC. This gives the protein CASSLLYRQETQYF.